This TCR beta chain was captured by sequencing in a study of CD8 T cells in Susac syndrome. An amount of RNA that ranged from about 0.45 to 1 ug was reverse transcribed with random hexamers. TCRdb independently ran MiXCR on the immunoSEQ multiplex PCR reads; one entry per CDR3 protein. This table holds some 260,000 distinct CDR3 sequences, around 83% found once. Trimming cost V 8 bases and J 7 bases; bases outside gene matches: 13. The length of the CDR3 is 15 residues. Germline CDR1 SNHLY, CDR2 FYNNEI. The chain employs TRBV2 and TRBJ2-3; 9 positions match TRBD2. Sequencing input: CD8+ T cells from PBMCs. The receptor was isolated from a human donor with multiple sclerosis. The CDR3 DNA follows: TGTGCCAGCCCGGGCCTCGCGGGAGGGCCGAATACGCAGTATTTT. Translated, it gives CASPGLAGGPNTQYF. Full variable domain (remainder filled in from reference TRBV2 and TRBJ2-3): EPEVTQTPSHQVTQMGQEVILRCVPISNHLYFYWYRQILGQKVEFLVSFYNNEISEKSEIFDDQFSVERPDGSNFTLKIRSTKLEDSAMYFCASPGLAGGPNTQYFGPGTRLTVL.